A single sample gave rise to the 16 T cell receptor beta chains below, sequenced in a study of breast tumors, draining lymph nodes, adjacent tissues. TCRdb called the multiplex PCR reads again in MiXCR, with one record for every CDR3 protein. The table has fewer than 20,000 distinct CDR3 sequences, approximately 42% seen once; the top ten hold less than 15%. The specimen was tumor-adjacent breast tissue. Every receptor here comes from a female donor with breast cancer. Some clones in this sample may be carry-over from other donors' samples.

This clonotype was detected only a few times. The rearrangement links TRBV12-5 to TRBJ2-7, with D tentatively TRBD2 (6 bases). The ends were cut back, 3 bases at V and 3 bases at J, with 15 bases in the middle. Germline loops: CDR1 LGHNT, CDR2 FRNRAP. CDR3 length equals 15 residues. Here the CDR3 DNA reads TGTGCTAGTGGTTTCGGACTAAGTAGAAACTACGAGCAGTACTTC. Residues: CASGFGLSRNYEQYF.

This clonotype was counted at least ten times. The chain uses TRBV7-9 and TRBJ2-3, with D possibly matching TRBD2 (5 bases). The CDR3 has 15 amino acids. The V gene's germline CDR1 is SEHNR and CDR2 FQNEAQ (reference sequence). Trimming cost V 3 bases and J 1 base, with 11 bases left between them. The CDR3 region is CASSFPSSGTDTQYF. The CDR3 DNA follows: TGTGCCAGCAGCTTTCCTAGTAGCGGCACAGATACGCAGTATTTT.

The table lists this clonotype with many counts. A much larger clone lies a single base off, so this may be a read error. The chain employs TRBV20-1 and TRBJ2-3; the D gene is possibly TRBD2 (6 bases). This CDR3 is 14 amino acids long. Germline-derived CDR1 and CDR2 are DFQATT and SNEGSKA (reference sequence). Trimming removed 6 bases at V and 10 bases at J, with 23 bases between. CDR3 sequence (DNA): TGCAGTGCGCGACGACTAGTGAACGAAGCTGCGCAGTATTTT. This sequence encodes CSARRLVNEAAQYF.

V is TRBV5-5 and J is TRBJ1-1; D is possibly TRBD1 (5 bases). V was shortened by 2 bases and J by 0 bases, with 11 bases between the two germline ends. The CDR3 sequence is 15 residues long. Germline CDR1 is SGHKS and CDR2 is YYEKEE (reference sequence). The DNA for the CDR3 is TGTGCCAGCAGCTTCCAGGGAATTGTGAACACTGAAGCTTTCTTT. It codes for CASSFQGIVNTEAFF.

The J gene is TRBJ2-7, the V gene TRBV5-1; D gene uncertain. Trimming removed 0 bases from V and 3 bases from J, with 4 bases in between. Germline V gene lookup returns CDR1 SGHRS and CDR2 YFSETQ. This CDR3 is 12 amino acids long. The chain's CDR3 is CASSLVGYEQYF. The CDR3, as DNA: TGCGCCAGCAGCTTGGTTGGCTACGAGCAGTACTTC.

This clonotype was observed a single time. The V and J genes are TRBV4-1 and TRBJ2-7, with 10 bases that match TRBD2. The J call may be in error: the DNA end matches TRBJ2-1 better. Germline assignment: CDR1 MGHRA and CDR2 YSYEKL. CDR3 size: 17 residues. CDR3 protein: CASSQDLSGRAIDEQFF. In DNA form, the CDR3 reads TGCGCCAGCAGCCAAGATTTAAGCGGGAGGGCCATCGATGAGCAGTTCTTC.

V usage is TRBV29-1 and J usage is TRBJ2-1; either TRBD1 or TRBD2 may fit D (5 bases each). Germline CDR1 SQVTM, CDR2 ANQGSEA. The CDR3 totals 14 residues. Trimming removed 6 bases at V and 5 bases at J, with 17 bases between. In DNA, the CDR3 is TGCAGCGTCCAGGGAGCCTGGGCAAACAATGAGCAGTTCTTC. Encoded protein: CSVQGAWANNEQFF.

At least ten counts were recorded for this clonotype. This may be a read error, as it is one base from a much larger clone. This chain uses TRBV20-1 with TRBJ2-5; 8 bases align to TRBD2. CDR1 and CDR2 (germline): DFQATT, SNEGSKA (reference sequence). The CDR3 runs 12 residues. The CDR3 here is CSVTSGQETPYF. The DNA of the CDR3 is TGCAGTGTTACTAGCGGCCAAGAGACCCCGTACTTC.

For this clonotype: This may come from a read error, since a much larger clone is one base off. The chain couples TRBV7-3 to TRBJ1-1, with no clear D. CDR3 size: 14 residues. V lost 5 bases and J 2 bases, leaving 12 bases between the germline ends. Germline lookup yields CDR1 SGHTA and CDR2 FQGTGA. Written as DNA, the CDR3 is TGTGCCAGCAGCACGGCAGGTCGAAACACTGAAGCTTTCTTT. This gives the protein CASSTAGRNTEAFF.

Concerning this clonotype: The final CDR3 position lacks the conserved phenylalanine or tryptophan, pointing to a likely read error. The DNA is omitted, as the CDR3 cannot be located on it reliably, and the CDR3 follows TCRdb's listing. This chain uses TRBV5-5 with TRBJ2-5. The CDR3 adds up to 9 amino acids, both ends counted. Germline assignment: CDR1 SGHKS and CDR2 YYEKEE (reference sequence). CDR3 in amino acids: CASSFLQVR.

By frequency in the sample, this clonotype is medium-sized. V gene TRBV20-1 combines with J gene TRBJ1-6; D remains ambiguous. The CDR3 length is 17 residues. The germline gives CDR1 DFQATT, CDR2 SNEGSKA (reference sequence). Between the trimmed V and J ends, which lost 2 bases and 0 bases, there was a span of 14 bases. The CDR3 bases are TGCAGTGCTAGAACCCGGGGTAGGAGCTCCTATAATTCACCCCTCCACTTT. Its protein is CSARTRGRSSYNSPLHF.

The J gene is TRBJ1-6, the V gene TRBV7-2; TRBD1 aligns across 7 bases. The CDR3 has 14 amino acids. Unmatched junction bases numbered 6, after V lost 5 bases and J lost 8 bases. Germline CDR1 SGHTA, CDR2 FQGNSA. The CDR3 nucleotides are TGTGCCAGCAGCCCCACAGGGGATCATTCACCCCTCCACTTT. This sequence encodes CASSPTGDHSPLHF.

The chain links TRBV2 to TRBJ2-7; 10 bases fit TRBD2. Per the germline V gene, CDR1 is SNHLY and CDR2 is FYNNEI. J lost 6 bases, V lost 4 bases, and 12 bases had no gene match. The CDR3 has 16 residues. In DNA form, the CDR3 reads TGTGCCAGCAGTGCTCTAGCGGGAGAACAGTTGAGCGAGCAGTACTTC. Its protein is CASSALAGEQLSEQYF.

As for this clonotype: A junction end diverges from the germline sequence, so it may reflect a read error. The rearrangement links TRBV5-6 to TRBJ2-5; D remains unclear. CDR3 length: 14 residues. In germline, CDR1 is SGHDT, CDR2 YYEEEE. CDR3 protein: CAGSFELLEGTQYF. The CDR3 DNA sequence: TGTGCCGGCAGCTTCGAACTCTTGGAAGGGACCCAGTACTTC. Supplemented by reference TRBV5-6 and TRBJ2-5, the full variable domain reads DAGVTQSPTHLIKTRGQQVTLRCSPKSGHDTVSWYQQALGQGPQFIFQYYEEEERQRGNFPDRFSGHQFPNYSSELNVNALLLGDSALYLCAGSFELLEGTQYFGPGTRLLVL.

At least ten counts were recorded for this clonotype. The CDR3 coding sequence is TGTGCCAGCAGTTCCCTCGGGGGGTCGGTGGAGACCCAGTACTTC. It encodes CASSSLGGSVETQYF. V and J are TRBV28 and TRBJ2-5, with TRBD2 matching over 7 bases. Germline loops: CDR1 MDHEN, CDR2 SYDVKM. Unmatched junction bases numbered 10, after V lost 4 bases and J lost 5 bases. The CDR3 covers 15 residues.

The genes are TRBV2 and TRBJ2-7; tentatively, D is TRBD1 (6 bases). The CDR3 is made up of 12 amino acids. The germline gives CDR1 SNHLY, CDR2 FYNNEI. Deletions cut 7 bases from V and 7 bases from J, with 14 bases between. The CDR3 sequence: CASTQGLGEQYF. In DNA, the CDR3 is TGTGCCAGCACGCAGGGGCTGGGAGAGCAGTACTTC.